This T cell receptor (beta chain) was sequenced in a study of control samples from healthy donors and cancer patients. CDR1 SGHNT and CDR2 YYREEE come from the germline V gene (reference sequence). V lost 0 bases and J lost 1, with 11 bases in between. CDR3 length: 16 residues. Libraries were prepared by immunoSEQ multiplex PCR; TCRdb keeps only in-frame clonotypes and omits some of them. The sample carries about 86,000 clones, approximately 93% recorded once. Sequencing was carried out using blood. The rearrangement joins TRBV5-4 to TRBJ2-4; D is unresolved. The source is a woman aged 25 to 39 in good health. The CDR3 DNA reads TGTGCCAGCAGCTTGGTTAGCTTGGGGGCCAAAAACATTCAGTACTTC. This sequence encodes CASSLVSLGAKNIQYF.